One and the same sample provided the 27 T cell receptor beta chains below, sequenced in a study of vaccination effects on CD4 cells after COVID-19. Before any sequencing was done, the ViraFEST assay used viral peptide pools to expand antigen-specific CD4+ T cells. Following an approximately 10-day culture, CD4+ T cells were purified. According to PCR results, the person was infected with SARS-CoV-2 between March and December 2020. Produced via immunoSEQ multiplex PCR; TCRdb's table is partial and in-frame only. The table records more than 35,000 clones, roughly two thirds of them present only once. No antigen has been assigned to these receptors. The input for sequencing was CD4+ T cells from PBMCs cultured with a peptide pool, taken before COVID-19 vaccination. All receptors come from a human donor who had a prior SARS-CoV-2 infection.

V and J are TRBV30 and TRBJ1-5, with D unclear. Germline CDR1 is GTSNPN and CDR2 is SVGIG (reference sequence). Trimming cost V 3 bases and J 9 bases, with 21 bases left between them. The CDR3 totals 15 residues. The CDR3 bases are TGTGCCTGGAGCAGTGGGAGCCTCAAGGACGGGCCCCAGCATTTT. This encodes CAWSSGSLKDGPQHF.

The chain has TRBV2 and TRBJ2-1; D is unresolved. The V end was cut by 5 bases, the J end by 0 bases, with 8 bases between. Germline V CDR1 and CDR2: SNHLY, FYNNEI. This CDR3 is built from 14 residues. For the CDR3, the DNA is TGTGCCAGCAGTCCCAGCTACTCCTACAATGAGCAGTTCTTC. This gives the protein CASSPSYSYNEQFF.

The chain carries TRBV6-5 and TRBJ1-4, with D perhaps matching TRBD1 (5 bases). Per the germline V gene, CDR1 is MNHEY and CDR2 is SVGAGI. V shed 8 bases and J shed 3 bases, with 13 bases lying between them. This CDR3 region has 14 residues. The CDR3 sequence is CASASGSSNEKLFF. The DNA of the CDR3 is TGTGCCAGCGCCTCAGGGAGTTCTAATGAAAAACTGTTTTTT.

This rearrangement joins TRBV2 to TRBJ2-7; D gene uncertain. V lost 2 bases, J lost 2 bases, and 7 bases lay in between. Germline V gene lookup returns CDR1 SNHLY and CDR2 FYNNEI. The CDR3 runs 13 residues. CDR3: CASSERLAYEQYF. The CDR3 region has the DNA TGTGCCAGCAGTGAACGCCTCGCCTACGAGCAGTACTTC.

The chain links TRBV19 to TRBJ1-4; TRBD1 matches 7 bases. This CDR3 spans 14 amino acids. V shed 4 bases and J 8 bases; nucleotides not matched to a gene: 7. Germline V gives CDR1 LNHDA, CDR2 SQIVND (reference sequence). The CDR3 DNA sequence: TGTGCCAGTAGTAAACAGGGGCGTGAGGAAAAACTGTTTTTT. Encoded protein: CASSKQGREEKLFF.

This clone was counted a few times. The identical CDR3 is also encoded by other nucleotide sequences in the sample. The rearrangement links TRBV5-1 to TRBJ2-5, with unresolved D. V was shortened by 3 bases and J by 2 bases, with 5 bases between the two germline ends. Germline V CDR1 and CDR2: SGHRS, YFSETQ. The CDR3 totals 12 residues. The CDR3 DNA reads as TGCGCCAGCAGCTGGGATCAAGAGACCCAGTACTTC. Protein: CASSWDQETQYF.

The rearrangement uses TRBV5-1 and TRBJ1-2; 7 nucleotides agree with TRBD1. Germline V gene lookup returns CDR1 SGHRS and CDR2 YFSETQ. The V and J ends lost 1 base and 7 bases, in that order; junction bases with no gene match: 4. CDR3 length: 13 amino acids. The CDR3 bases are TGCGCCAGCAGCTTGACAGGGGATCGTGGCTACACCTTC. Amino acids: CASSLTGDRGYTF.

The chain employs TRBV12-5 and TRBJ1-3; TRBD1 aligns across 11 bases. V was pared by 6 bases and J by 0 bases, with 16 bases of the junction left unmatched. There are 20 residues in the CDR3. The germline gives CDR1 LGHNT, CDR2 FRNRAP. The CDR3 sequence: CASGRRDRGENRSSGNTIYF. In DNA form, the CDR3 reads TGTGCTAGTGGACGCCGGGACAGGGGGGAGAACCGAAGCTCTGGAAACACCATATATTTT.

The chain links TRBV24-1 to TRBJ2-3; 7 bases align to TRBD1. Germline CDR1 KGHDR, CDR2 SFDVKD. The V gene end was trimmed by 1 base and the J gene end by 1 base; junction bases not matched to a gene: 7. The CDR3 is made up of 17 amino acids. CDR3 residues: CATSDLVSGTGTDTQYF. Here the CDR3 DNA reads TGTGCCACCAGTGATTTAGTCTCCGGGACAGGCACAGATACGCAGTATTTT.

The chain recombines TRBV6-5 with TRBJ2-5; 9 nucleotides align to TRBD2. V trimming: 6 bases; J trimming: 7 bases; junction bases outside the gene matches: 12. The CDR3 is made up of 15 amino acids. Looked up from germline, CDR1 is MNHEY and CDR2 is SVGAGI. CDR3 protein: CASRTFVAGAGTQYF. DNA of the CDR3: TGTGCCAGCAGGACCTTCGTAGCGGGAGCGGGGACCCAGTACTTC.

The chain employs TRBV18 and TRBJ2-3; maybe TRBD2 (6 bases). The CDR3 covers 13 residues. The germline CDR1 and CDR2 sequences are KGHSH and LQKENI. V lost 3 bases and J 4 bases, leaving 8 bases between the germline ends. The CDR3 coding sequence is TGTGCCAGCTCACCGGACTACTCAGATACGCAGTATTTT. Its translation is CASSPDYSDTQYF.

This clone was found a few times. The gene calls are TRBV12-5 and TRBJ2-2; D is uncertain. Trimming shortened V by 6 bases and J by 4 bases, and 12 bases separated the two germline ends. This CDR3 has 14 amino acids. In germline, CDR1 is LGHNT, CDR2 FRNRAP. CDR3 nucleotide sequence: TGTGCTAGTGGATCAAGACCCTCCACCGGGGAGCTGTTTTTT. Translated: CASGSRPSTGELFF.

V gene TRBV2 combines with J gene TRBJ1-2; D call uncertain. There are 15 residues in the CDR3. V was trimmed by 2 bases and J by 8 bases, leaving 18 bases between them. Germline V gene lookup returns CDR1 SNHLY and CDR2 FYNNEI. CDR3 sequence (DNA): TGTGCCAGCAGTGAATTTGGGCGGCAGTTTGGAGGCTACACCTTC. Translating gives CASSEFGRQFGGYTF.

DNA for the CDR3: TGTGCCAGCAGCCAAGACTGGACAGGGGGAGGCTACACCTTC. Its translation: CASSQDWTGGGYTF. The chain is built from TRBV14 and TRBJ1-2; TRBD1 aligns across 10 bases. The CDR3 is 14 amino acids. With 0 bases clipped from V and 8 bases from J, the junction kept 3 bases outside the gene matches. CDR1 and CDR2 (germline): SGHDN, FVKESK.

This clone was seen a few times. The chain is built from TRBV2 and TRBJ2-1; 8 bases align to TRBD2. Looked up from germline, CDR1 is SNHLY and CDR2 is FYNNEI. Germline trimming cut 7 bases from V and 3 bases from J; bases unmatched to any gene: 5. The CDR3 length is 14 residues. The CDR3 nucleotides read TGTGCCAGCAATCGGGGGGGTAGCTACAATGAGCAGTTCTTC. Encoded protein: CASNRGGSYNEQFF.

This chain links TRBV5-6 with TRBJ2-3; TRBD1 aligns across 8 bases. This CDR3 comprises 14 residues. Per the germline V gene, CDR1 is SGHDT and CDR2 is YYEEEE. V dropped 6 bases and J dropped 1; count of bases not matched to a gene: 4. For the CDR3, the DNA is TGTGCCAGCACCAAGACAGGGGGCACAGATACGCAGTATTTT. This codes for CASTKTGGTDTQYF.

This chain links TRBV9 with TRBJ2-7, with TRBD1 matching 7 bases. V was clipped by 2 bases and J by 0 bases; unmatched bases: 5. Germline V lookup: CDR1 SGDLS, CDR2 YYNGEE. This CDR3 spans 15 amino acids. CDR3 protein: CASSVSTGVSYEQYF. The CDR3 DNA sequence: TGTGCCAGCAGCGTTTCTACAGGGGTCTCCTACGAGCAGTACTTC.

V usage is TRBV29-1 and J usage is TRBJ1-2; 7 nucleotides align to TRBD1. The length of the CDR3 is 11 residues. The V and J ends lost 7 bases and 3 bases, in that order; junction bases with no gene match: 2. Looked up from germline, CDR1 is SQVTM and CDR2 is ANQGSEA. The CDR3 bases are TGCAGCGGCGGGACAGACTATGGCTACACCTTC. Translated: CSGGTDYGYTF.

This chain connects TRBV12-5 to TRBJ2-1; no clear D. This CDR3 has 14 residues. The germline V gene encodes CDR1 LGHNT and CDR2 FRNRAP. V was clipped by 1 base and J by 6 bases, with 10 bases between them. The DNA for the CDR3 is TGTGCTAGTGGTTTGGACCGCAGGACCAATGAGCAGTTCTTC. It specifies CASGLDRRTNEQFF.

This chain links TRBV6-6 with TRBJ1-3; no clear D gene. The CDR3 length is 17 residues. Germline V lookup: CDR1 MNHNY, CDR2 SVGAGI (reference sequence). V was cut by 5 bases and J by 0 bases, with 17 bases left in between. The DNA of the CDR3 is TGTGCCAGCAGTCCCCACCCCGGTAGTTACTCTGGAAACACCATATATTTT. Translated, it gives CASSPHPGSYSGNTIYF.

V usage is TRBV6-5 and J usage is TRBJ2-2; D not certain. Germline CDR1 MNHEY, CDR2 SVGAGI. The CDR3 length is 11 residues. V lost 6 bases to trimming and J lost 5 bases, with 4 bases between them. CDR3 sequence (DNA): TGTGCCAGCAGCAATACCGGGGAGCTGTTTTTT. Translated, it gives CASSNTGELFF.

This clone was counted a single time. The chain employs TRBV6-5 and TRBJ1-1; possible D gene TRBD1, 5 bases. This CDR3 region has 14 residues. Germline CDR1 and CDR2: MNHEY and SVGAGI. Trimming stripped 6 bases from V and 3 bases from J, with 14 bases between. CDR3 in amino acids: CASRPGGGYTEAFF. The CDR3, as DNA: TGTGCCAGCAGACCCGGGGGGGGGTACACTGAAGCTTTCTTT.

V is TRBV7-2 and J is TRBJ2-7; D unresolved. Trimming stripped 1 base from V and 1 base from J, with 14 bases between. This CDR3 region has 16 residues. CDR1 and CDR2 (germline): SGHTA, FQGNSA. CDR3 in DNA: TGTGCCAGCAGCTTAGTCGGTCGGGCCTTTTCCTACGAGCAGTACTTC. Encoded protein: CASSLVGRAFSYEQYF.

This sequence joins TRBV5-1 and TRBJ1-1, with 10 positions matching TRBD1. Unmatched junction bases numbered 2, after V lost 3 bases and J lost 0 bases. CDR1 is SGHRS, CDR2 YFSETQ, per germline. The CDR3 contains 15 residues. The chain's CDR3 is CASSWGQGLNTEAFF. For the CDR3, the DNA is TGCGCCAGCAGCTGGGGACAGGGGTTGAACACTGAAGCTTTCTTT.

This clone appeared once. The chain couples TRBV10-3 to TRBJ1-1, with D maybe TRBD1 (6 bases). Germline CDR1 ENHRY, CDR2 SYGVKD. V was cut by 6 bases and J by 3 bases, with 8 bases left in between. The CDR3 runs to 12 residues. This chain's CDR3 is CAISSGDTEAFF. DNA of the CDR3: TGTGCCATCAGCTCAGGGGACACTGAAGCTTTCTTT.

V usage is TRBV3-1 (or the pseudogene TRBV3-2) and J usage is TRBJ2-7; D is undetermined. Per germline, CDR1 LGHDT and CDR2 YNNKEL (reference sequence). This CDR3 has 14 residues. V was cut by 4 bases and J by 5 bases, with 15 bases left in between. The CDR3 nucleotides read TGTGCCAGCAGCCCCTGGACCGCGCGCGACGAGCAGTACTTC. This gives the protein CASSPWTARDEQYF.

CDR3 sequence: CASSLGVAGAYGYTF. CDR3 in DNA: TGTGCCAGCAGCTTAGGGGTCGCAGGGGCCTATGGCTACACCTTC. The rearrangement uses TRBV13 and TRBJ1-2, with a tentative D call TRBD1 (6 bases). The germline CDR1 and CDR2 sequences are PRHDT and FYEKMQ (reference sequence). V was pared by 0 bases and J by 4 bases, with 12 bases between. The CDR3 has 15 amino acids.